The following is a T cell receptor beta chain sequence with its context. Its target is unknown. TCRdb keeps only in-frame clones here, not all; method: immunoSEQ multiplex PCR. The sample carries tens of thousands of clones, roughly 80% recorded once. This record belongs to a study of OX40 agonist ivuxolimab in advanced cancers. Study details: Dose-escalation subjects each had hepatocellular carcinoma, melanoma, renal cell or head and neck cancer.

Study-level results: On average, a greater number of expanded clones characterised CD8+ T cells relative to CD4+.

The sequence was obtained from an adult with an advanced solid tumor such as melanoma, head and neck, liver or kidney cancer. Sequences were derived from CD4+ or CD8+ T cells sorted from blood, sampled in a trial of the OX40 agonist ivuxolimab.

The DNA of the CDR3 is TGCGCCAGCAGCTTGACGGGACAGGGGGCCCTTTATGGCTACACCTTC. This translates into CASSLTGQGALYGYTF. V gene TRBV5-1 combines with J gene TRBJ1-2; 12 positions match TRBD1. With 1 base clipped from V and 5 bases from J, the junction kept 6 bases outside the gene matches. Germline V gene sequence: CDR1 SGHRS, CDR2 YFSETQ. This CDR3 region has 16 residues.